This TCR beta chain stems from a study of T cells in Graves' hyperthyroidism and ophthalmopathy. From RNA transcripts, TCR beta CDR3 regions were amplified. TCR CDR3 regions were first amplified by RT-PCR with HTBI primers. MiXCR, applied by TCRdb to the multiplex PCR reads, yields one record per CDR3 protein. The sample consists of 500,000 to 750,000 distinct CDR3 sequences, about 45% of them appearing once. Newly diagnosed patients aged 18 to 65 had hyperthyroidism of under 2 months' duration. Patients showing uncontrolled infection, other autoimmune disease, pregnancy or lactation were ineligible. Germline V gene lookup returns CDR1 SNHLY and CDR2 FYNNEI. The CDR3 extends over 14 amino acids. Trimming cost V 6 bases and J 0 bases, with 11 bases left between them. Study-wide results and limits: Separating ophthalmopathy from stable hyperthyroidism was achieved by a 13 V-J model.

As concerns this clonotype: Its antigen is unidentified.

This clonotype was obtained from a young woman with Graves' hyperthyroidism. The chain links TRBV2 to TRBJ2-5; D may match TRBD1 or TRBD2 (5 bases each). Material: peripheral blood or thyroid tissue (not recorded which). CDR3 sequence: CASSTGTYQETQYF. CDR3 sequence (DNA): TGTGCCAGCAGCACCGGGACCTACCAAGAGACCCAGTACTTC.